This T cell receptor (beta chain) was sequenced for a study of blood T cell repertoires in COVID-19. Study at large: PBMCs, B-cell-depleted T cells, or T cells provided the cDNA or gDNA that made up the material.

Method: immunoSEQ multiplex PCR; TCRdb's copy keeps in-frame clones and lacks some. The sample carries 140,000 or so clones, roughly 85% recorded once. The CDR3 length is 13 residues. Germline-derived CDR1 and CDR2 are MNHEY and SVGAGI. V dropped 6 bases and J dropped 5; count of bases not matched to a gene: 3. The specimen sequenced was peripheral blood. The sequence was collected from a man aged 50-60 years with acute or convalescent COVID-19. The chain joins TRBV6-5 to TRBJ2-2, with 7 bases that match TRBD1. The CDR3 here is CASSQGQTGELFF. The CDR3 DNA sequence: TGTGCCAGCAGCCAGGGACAGACCGGGGAGCTGTTTTTT.